This T cell receptor (beta chain) was sequenced during a study of lymphopenia after photon versus proton radiotherapy. Whole-study results and caveats: Larger post-nadir TCR diversity loss correlated inversely with survival in deceased patients. Authors raise, but do not show, better survival with proton therapy. After lymphocyte nadir, photon-treated repertoires showed oligoclonal expansion, especially CD8+ Temra. Under photons, naive T cells and diversity fell while effector/memory populations rose.

The table came from immunoSEQ multiplex PCR; TCRdb's copy has only in-frame clones and leaves some out. Altogether 25,000 to 30,000 clones are present, around 85% being singletons, with the ten largest covering 31%. In germline, CDR1 is MRHNA, CDR2 SNTAGT. The junction had 3 bases not matched to a gene; V was cut back by 2 bases and J by 7 bases. The CDR3 spans 14 residues. Concerning this clone: What it recognizes is unknown.

This sequence was found in a man in his fifties or sixties with gastric cancer. The input for sequencing was peripheral blood, taken from a patient treated with photon-based radiotherapy. This rearrangement joins TRBV6-4 to TRBJ2-2; TRBD1 aligns across 8 bases. The CDR3 protein is CASSDRTGFGELFF. For the CDR3, the DNA is TGTGCCAGCAGTGACCGGACAGGGTTCGGGGAGCTGTTTTTT.